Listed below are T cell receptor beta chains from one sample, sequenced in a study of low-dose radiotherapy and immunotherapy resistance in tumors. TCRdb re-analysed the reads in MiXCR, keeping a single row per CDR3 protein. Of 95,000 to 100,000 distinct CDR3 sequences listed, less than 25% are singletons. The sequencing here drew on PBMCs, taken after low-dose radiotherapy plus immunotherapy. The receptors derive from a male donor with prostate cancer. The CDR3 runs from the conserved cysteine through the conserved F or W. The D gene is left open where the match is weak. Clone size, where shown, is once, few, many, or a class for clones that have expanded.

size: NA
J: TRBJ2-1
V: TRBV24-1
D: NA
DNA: TGTGCCACCAGTGATGGCCACGCTAGTCACGACAATGAGCAGTTCTTC
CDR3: CATSDGHASHDNEQFF

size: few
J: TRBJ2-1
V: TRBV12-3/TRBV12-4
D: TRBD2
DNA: TGTGCCAGCAGCCATTTAGCGGGGGGGAACAATGAGCAGTTCTTC
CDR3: CASSHLAGGNNEQFF

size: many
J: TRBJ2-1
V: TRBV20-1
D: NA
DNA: TGCAGTGCTAGACCTCCGAGCGGGCTGGGCTCCTACAATGAGCAGTTCTTC
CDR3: CSARPPSGLGSYNEQFF

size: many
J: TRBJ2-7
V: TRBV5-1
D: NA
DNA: TGCGCCAGCAGCTTGATCGGCGGCGCCTACGAGCAGTACTTC
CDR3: CASSLIGGAYEQYF

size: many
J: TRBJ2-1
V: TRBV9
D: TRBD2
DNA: TGTGCCAGCAGCCCAGTGTCGCTAGCGGTCATGAATGAGCAGTTCTTC
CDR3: CASSPVSLAVMNEQFF

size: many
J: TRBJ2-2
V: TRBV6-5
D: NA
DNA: TGTGCCAGCAGTTCCCGGGCCGCCAGCACCGGGGAGCTGTTTTTT
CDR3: CASSSRAASTGELFF

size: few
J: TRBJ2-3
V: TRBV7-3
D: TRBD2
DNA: TGTGCCAGCAGCTTAAGTGCTAGCGGGGCTTCAGATACGCAGTATTTT
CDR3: CASSLSASGASDTQYF

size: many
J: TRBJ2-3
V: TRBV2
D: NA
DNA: TGTGCCAGCAGCGCAAGCCCTCGGGGGTCTCCCACAGATACGCAGTATTTT
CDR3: CASSASPRGSPTDTQYF

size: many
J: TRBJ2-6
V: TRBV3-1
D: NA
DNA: TGTGCCAGCAGCACCAATCCGGATTCTGGGGCCAACGTCCTGACTTTC
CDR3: CASSTNPDSGANVLTF

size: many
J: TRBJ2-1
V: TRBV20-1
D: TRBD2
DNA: TGCAGTGGCTTAGGCGGGGGACACAATGAGCAGTTCTTC
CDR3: CSGLGGGHNEQFF

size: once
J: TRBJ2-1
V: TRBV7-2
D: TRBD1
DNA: TGTGCCAGCAGCTTCTTAGGGACAGGGGTTGGTTATGCTGAGCAGTTCTTC
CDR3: CASSFLGTGVGYAEQFF

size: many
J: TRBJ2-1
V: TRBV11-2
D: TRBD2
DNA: TGTGCCAGCAGCCCAATCAGGACAAACCCTAGCGGGGGTTACAATGAGCAGTTCTTC
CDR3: CASSPIRTNPSGGYNEQFF

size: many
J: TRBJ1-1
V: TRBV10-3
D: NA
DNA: TGTGCCATCAGTGTGGGTTCTGAAGCTTTCTTT
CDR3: CAISVGSEAFF

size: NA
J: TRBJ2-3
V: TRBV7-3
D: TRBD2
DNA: TGTGCCAGCAGCTCAGCGGGGCGGGGAGATACGCAGTATTTT
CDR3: CASSSAGRGDTQYF

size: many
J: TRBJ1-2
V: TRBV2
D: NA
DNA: TGTGCCAGCAGTGAGTTAGGGGTCAATGGCTACACCTTC
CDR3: CASSELGVNGYTF